This TCR beta chain derives from a study of cytomegalovirus exposure and HLA in healthy donors. Notes on the study in general: Researchers catalogued approximately 170 TCR beta chains as cytomegalovirus-associated. In a later analysis, most CMV-associated TCR beta chains appeared HLA-restricted.

The PCR was carried out with 60 Vbeta primers and 13 Jbeta primers. Assay: immunoSEQ multiplex PCR; the TCRdb copy retains only in-frame clones and omits some. The sample consists of roughly 110,000 clones, 60% to 80% of them appearing once. In germline, CDR1 is SGHDT, CDR2 YYEEEE. V lost 5 bases to trimming and J lost 8 bases; unmatched junction nucleotides: 5. The CDR3 runs 14 residues. Concerning this clone: Its antigen is currently unknown.

Sequencing used PBMCs. The source is a man aged 18 to 29 in good health and CMV-seropositive. The V and J genes are TRBV5-6 and TRBJ1-6; 9 bases agree with TRBD1. The CDR3 loop reads CASSTRDRDSPLHF. The CDR3 coding sequence is TGTGCCAGCAGTACCCGGGACAGGGATTCACCCCTCCACTTT.